This TCR beta chain was documented in a study of T cell repertoires in cytomegalovirus infection. Whole-study context: Carrying CMV and the relevant HLA type showed in public TCR beta signatures.

The CDR3 covers 15 residues. V was pared by 4 bases and J by 0 bases, with 10 bases between. Germline V lookup: CDR1 ENHRY, CDR2 SYGVKD. Study results and limitations: Cumulative public TCR beta family frequency identified carriers of CMV plus the relevant HLA. In two of eight donors, the top clonotype was HLA-C-restricted CMV-specific.

MiXCR, run by TCRdb on the reads, gives a single entry per CDR3 protein. The repertoire holds some 390,000 distinct CDR3 sequences, with 15% to 20% as singletons. In this sample, this clonotype turned up a few times. Its antigen is not identified. This receptor was identified in a human donor in good health (CMV status not recorded). Some clones in this sample may be carry-over from other donors' samples. The sequenced material came from PBMCs. The chain recombines TRBV10-3 with TRBJ2-1; D call uncertain. The CDR3 here is CAISGSGASYNEQFF. The CDR3, as DNA: TGTGCCATCAGTGGTTCCGGAGCCTCCTACAATGAGCAGTTCTTC.